The rows below give T cell receptor beta chains drawn from one sample of a study of CD8 T cells in ankylosing spondylitis. TCRdb analysed the 5' RACE reads with MiXCR anew, one entry per CDR3 protein. The sample has 450,000 to 550,000 distinct CDR3 sequences, under 5.5% seen once; the top ten hold 3% to 4.5%. Source material: blood, either unsorted or a sorted T cell fraction (not recorded which). The receptors were sampled from a male donor with ankylosing spondylitis. Each CDR3 is given with its conserved first and last residue. The D gene is left open where the match is weak. Clone size is shown for a subset of rows, as once, few, many or a class of expanded clone.

abundance,d_gene,v_gene,j_gene,CDR3aa,CDR3nt
many,NA,TRBV5-6,TRBJ2-5,CASSLGRRETQYF,TGTGCCAGCAGCTTGGGGAGGCGAGAGACCCAGTACTTC
few,NA,TRBV5-1,TRBJ2-5,CASSQNKETQYF,TGCGCCAGCAGCCAAAACAAAGAGACCCAGTACTTC
many,NA,TRBV5-1,TRBJ2-7,CASRKGPEPGFYEQYF,TGCGCCAGCCGAAAGGGGCCCGAACCAGGTTTCTACGAGCAGTACTTC
many,NA,TRBV6-6,TRBJ1-5,CASSYSRPQLGQPQHF,TGTGCCAGCAGTTACTCTCGCCCCCAGCTTGGCCAGCCCCAGCATTTT
many,NA,TRBV4-3,TRBJ2-1,CASSQDQAEHNEQFF,TGCGCCAGCAGCCAAGATCAAGCGGAGCACAATGAGCAGTTCTTC
NA,TRBD2,TRBV4-3,TRBJ2-2,CASGTDRTSMTGELFF,TGCGCCAGCGGAACCGATAGGACTAGCATGACCGGGGAGCTGTTTTTT
many,TRBD2,TRBV6-5,TRBJ2-5,CASSYSSAGVGTQYF,TGTGCCAGCAGTTACTCTTCAGCGGGAGTGGGAACCCAGTACTTC
many,NA,TRBV20-1,TRBJ2-7,CSARTSSYLEQYF,TGCAGTGCTAGGACTAGTTCATACCTCGAGCAGTACTTC
many,NA,TRBV5-1,TRBJ1-1,CASSRGQNTEAFF,TGCGCCAGCAGCAGAGGACAGAACACTGAAGCTTTCTTT
many,TRBD2,TRBV29-1,TRBJ2-3,CSVDRLAGTTDTQYF,TGCAGCGTAGACCGACTAGCGGGAACCACAGATACGCAGTATTTT
many,TRBD1,TRBV5-1,TRBJ2-5,CASSSRTGAPSTTQYF,TGCGCCAGCAGCTCAAGGACAGGGGCCCCTTCGACGACCCAGTACTTC
many,NA,TRBV29-1,TRBJ1-5,CSVSEGRFQPQHF,TGCAGCGTATCGGAAGGGCGGTTTCAGCCCCAGCATTTT
many,NA,TRBV7-2,TRBJ2-7,CASSHSSYEQYF,TGTGCCAGCAGCCATTCCTCCTACGAGCAGTACTTC
many,NA,TRBV29-1,TRBJ1-1,CSVGYGNTEAFF,TGCAGCGTTGGGTACGGGAACACTGAAGCTTTCTTT
many,NA,TRBV6-5,TRBJ1-2,CASSYSEGYGYTF,TGTGCCAGCAGTTACTCGGAGGGATATGGCTACACCTTC
many,TRBD2,TRBV28,TRBJ2-3,CASTYGGSGDTQYF,TGTGCCAGCACGTATGGCGGGAGTGGAGATACGCAGTATTTT
many,NA,TRBV10-3,TRBJ2-3,CAISPTAGDTQYF,TGTGCCATCAGTCCGACTGCTGGAGATACGCAGTATTTT
many,NA,TRBV29-1,TRBJ1-1,CSVARDTGNTEAFF,TGCAGCGTGGCCCGGGATACAGGGAACACTGAAGCTTTCTTT